These 32 T cell receptor beta chains came from one sample sequenced in a study of chemoradiotherapy in HPV16-positive cancers. The table came from immunoSEQ multiplex PCR; TCRdb's copy has only in-frame clones and leaves some out. The table lists under 20,000 clones, around 74% of them singletons. Collection of the sample occurred from a patient who underwent chemoradiotherapy. Source of these receptors: a human donor with HPV-associated anogenital cancer.

This clone was seen a handful of times. This chain links TRBV9 with TRBJ1-1, with D possibly being TRBD1 (6 bases). The V gene lost 3 bases and the J gene lost 6 bases, with 12 bases spanning the gap. This CDR3 has 13 residues. Germline V gene data show CDR1 as SGDLS and CDR2 as YYNGEE. CDR3 nucleotides: TGTGCCAGCAGCGCCACAGGGAGCGCTGAAGCTTTCTTT. Translated: CASSATGSAEAFF.

The rearrangement joins TRBV5-4 to TRBJ2-1; no clear D. The CDR3 spans 12 residues. Per the germline V gene, CDR1 is SGHNT and CDR2 is YYREEE (reference sequence). V gave up 4 bases and J gave up 11 bases, with 13 bases separating them. CDR3 DNA: TGTGCCAGCAGCGCGGACCAAGAAAAGCAGTTCTTC. Its translation is CASSADQEKQFF.

The rearrangement joins TRBV5-4 to TRBJ1-1, with D possibly TRBD1 on 5 matching bases. The germline V gene has CDR1 SGHNT and CDR2 YYREEE (reference sequence). The V gene lost 2 bases and the J gene lost 5 bases, with 13 bases spanning the gap. This CDR3 is 14 amino acids long. CDR3 amino acids: CASSLKGVETEAFF. CDR3 coding DNA: TGTGCCAGCAGCTTAAAAGGGGTTGAGACTGAAGCTTTCTTT. Using reference TRBV5-4 and TRBJ1-1 for the parts outside the CDR3, the full variable domain is ETGVTQSPTHLIKTRGQQVTLRCSSQSGHNTVSWYQQALGQGPQFIFQYYREEENGRGNFPPRFSGLQFPNYSSELNVNALELDDSALYLCASSLKGVETEAFFGQGTRLTVV.

Only one count was recorded for this clone. J is TRBJ1-6 and V is TRBV6-1; 9 positions agree with TRBD1. Trimming cost V 2 bases and J 0 bases; bases outside gene matches: 14. Per the germline V gene, CDR1 is MNHNS and CDR2 is SASEGT. This CDR3 is 21 amino acids long. The CDR3 coding sequence is TGTGCCAGCAGTGAAAGACAGGGGGAATTGGTTGTGATCTCCTATAATTCACCCCTCCACTTT. Translated, it gives CASSERQGELVVISYNSPLHF.

CDR3 residues: CASSQDRVGNEKLFF. CDR3 nucleotide sequence: TGCGCCAGCAGCCAAGACAGGGTGGGGAATGAAAAACTGTTTTTT. The rearrangement joins TRBV4-3 to TRBJ1-4; D might be TRBD1 (5 bases). The CDR3 loop spans 15 amino acids. CDR1 LGHNA and CDR2 YSLEER come from the germline V gene. The V and J ends lost 0 bases and 5 bases respectively, with 10 bases between them.

This rearrangement joins TRBV11-3 to TRBJ1-1; D remains ambiguous. Germline V CDR1 and CDR2: SGHNT, YENEEA. Trimming took off 7 bases at V and 6 bases at J, with 15 bases between the two ends. The CDR3 runs to 13 residues. CDR3: CASTHNRVPEAFF. For the CDR3, the DNA is TGTGCCAGCACCCACAATCGGGTCCCTGAAGCTTTCTTT.

This clone was counted only a few times. This chain connects TRBV19 to TRBJ1-6, with 8 bases aligning to TRBD1. The V and J ends lost 10 bases and 9 bases, in that order; junction bases with no gene match: 8. CDR3 length: 13 amino acids. Germline V lookup: CDR1 LNHDA, CDR2 SQIVND (reference sequence). The chain's CDR3 is CATTTGESSPLHF. CDR3 sequence (DNA): TGTGCCACCACGACAGGGGAAAGTTCACCCCTCCACTTT.

Only a few counts were recorded for this clone. The rearrangement links TRBV7-2 to TRBJ1-3; a weak D match, TRBD1 (5 bases). This CDR3 comprises 17 residues. Germline CDR1 is SGHTA and CDR2 is FQGNSA. V was shortened by 4 bases and J by 4 bases, with 20 bases between the two germline ends. This CDR3 reads CASSSQPQAYGGNTIYF. In DNA, the CDR3 is TGTGCCAGCAGCTCCCAACCACAGGCTTACGGAGGAAACACCATATATTTT. Complete variable domain (other parts from reference TRBV7-2 and TRBJ1-3): GAGVSQSPSNKVTEKGKDVELRCDPISGHTALYWYRQSLGQGLEFLIYFQGNSAPDKSGLPSDRFSAERTGGSVSTLTIQRTQQEDSAVYLCASSSQPQAYGGNTIYFGEGSWLTVV.

This clone appeared a single time. The rearrangement joins TRBV6-1 to TRBJ1-6; unclear D gene. Germline CDR1 reads MNHNS; CDR2 reads SASEGT. The V and J ends lost 0 bases and 9 bases respectively, with 12 bases between them. The CDR3 covers 15 residues. The CDR3 DNA follows: TGTGCCAGCAGTGAAGCGCGGGAGTGGGGTTCACCCCTCCACTTT. Translated, it gives CASSEAREWGSPLHF.

The genes are TRBV9 and TRBJ2-4, with TRBD1 matching over 10 bases. The germline V gene encodes CDR1 SGDLS and CDR2 YYNGEE. This CDR3 region has 17 residues. Unmatched junction bases numbered 9, after V lost 3 bases and J lost 3 bases. In DNA, the CDR3 is TGTGCCAGCAGCGCGGGGGCCGGGACAGGGGACAAAAACATTCAGTACTTC. Protein product: CASSAGAGTGDKNIQYF.

V is TRBV13 and J is TRBJ2-1; TRBD2 agrees at 10 bases. This CDR3 spans 16 amino acids. The germline V gene encodes CDR1 PRHDT and CDR2 FYEKMQ (reference sequence). J lost 4 bases, V lost 3 bases, and 6 bases had no gene match. DNA for the CDR3: TGTGCCAGCAGCTTGGGAACTAGCGGGGCATACAATGAGCAGTTCTTC. This sequence encodes CASSLGTSGAYNEQFF.

V is TRBV6-4 and J is TRBJ2-2; D gene unclear. Looked up from germline, CDR1 is MRHNA and CDR2 is SNTAGT. V lost 8 bases, J lost 0 bases, and 10 bases lay in between. CDR3 length equals 14 residues. The CDR3 reads CASSLGTNTGELFF. The DNA of the CDR3 is TGTGCCAGCTCTCTGGGGACGAACACCGGGGAGCTGTTTTTT.

The chain has TRBV5-4 and TRBJ1-2; D not certain. Germline V lookup: CDR1 SGHNT, CDR2 YYREEE (reference sequence). The length of the CDR3 is 14 residues. With 3 bases removed from V and 6 bases from J, the gap between germline ends came to 15 bases. CDR3 in amino acids: CASSSLSTSNGYTF. The DNA of the CDR3 is TGTGCCAGCAGCTCCCTGAGTACCTCCAATGGCTACACCTTC.

CDR3 bases: TGTGCCAGCAGCGAGAGCTCCGGGACAGGAGGTTCTAACTATGGCTACACCTTC. Translation gives CASSESSGTGGSNYGYTF. The chain is built from TRBV9 and TRBJ1-2; 8 bases fit TRBD1. The V gene's germline CDR1 is SGDLS and CDR2 YYNGEE. Unmatched junction bases numbered 13, after V lost 3 bases and J lost 0 bases. CDR3 length: 18 amino acids.

The chain uses TRBV6-5 and TRBJ1-5, with D perhaps TRBD1 (5 bases). V was cut by 6 bases and J by 0 bases, with 6 bases left in between. This CDR3 contains 13 residues. From germline, CDR1 is MNHEY and CDR2 SVGAGI. CDR3 region: CASSRDSNQPQHF. In DNA form, the CDR3 reads TGTGCCAGCAGCAGGGATAGCAATCAGCCCCAGCATTTT.

The chain joins TRBV7-9 to TRBJ2-7; tentatively, D is TRBD2 (5 bases). V was cut by 2 bases and J by 0 bases, with 17 bases left in between. The germline V gene encodes CDR1 SEHNR and CDR2 FQNEAQ (reference sequence). This CDR3 is 17 amino acids long. The CDR3 nucleotides read TGTGCCAGCAGCTTAAATCCCGGACGGGGAAGCTCCTACGAGCAGTACTTC. Translation gives CASSLNPGRGSSYEQYF.

The V and J genes are TRBV4-2 and TRBJ2-2, with 8 bases fitting TRBD2. Germline trimming cut 2 bases from V and 3 bases from J; bases unmatched to any gene: 2. The CDR3 totals 15 residues. CDR1 is LGHNA and CDR2 is YNFKEQ in the germline V gene. The CDR3 loop is CASSQILADTGELFF. The CDR3 coding sequence is TGTGCCAGCAGCCAAATACTAGCGGACACCGGGGAGCTGTTTTTT.

The rearrangement links TRBV5-1 to TRBJ1-1; weak D call: TRBD1 (5 bases). Germline CDR1 SGHRS, CDR2 YFSETQ. The CDR3 is made up of 16 amino acids. Trimming took off 2 bases at V and 0 bases at J, with 14 bases between the two ends. The CDR3 coding sequence is TGCGCCAGCAGCTTCGGTAGGGGACCCATGAACACTGAAGCTTTCTTT. Protein product: CASSFGRGPMNTEAFF.

The rearrangement uses TRBV6-4 and TRBJ2-1; no clear D gene. Germline assignment: CDR1 MRHNA and CDR2 SNTAGT. This CDR3 is 13 amino acids long. The germline V and J ends were trimmed by 0 bases and 7 bases, with 7 bases remaining between them. CDR3 loop: CASSDSGENEQFF. CDR3 DNA: TGTGCCAGCAGTGACTCAGGCGAAAATGAGCAGTTCTTC.

The chain joins TRBV2 to TRBJ2-1; D remains ambiguous. The CDR3 covers 14 residues. Trimming shortened V by 10 bases and J by 0 bases, and 13 bases separated the two germline ends. In germline, CDR1 is SNHLY, CDR2 FYNNEI. Written as DNA, the CDR3 is TGTGCCATCCTCCAGGAGAGCTCCTACAATGAGCAGTTCTTC. Amino acids: CAILQESSYNEQFF.

V usage is TRBV7-2 and J usage is TRBJ2-5, with D possibly matching TRBD1 (6 bases). V was trimmed by 6 bases and J by 5 bases, leaving 13 bases between them. The CDR3 runs 13 residues. Germline CDR1 SGHTA, CDR2 FQGNSA. The DNA for the CDR3 is TGTGCCAGCAGTTACAGGGTAAAGGAGACCCAGTACTTC. Amino acid sequence: CASSYRVKETQYF.

This clone was counted a few times. The rearrangement uses TRBV30 and TRBJ2-7; D uncertain. The length of the CDR3 is 14 residues. Trimming removed 0 bases at V and 3 bases at J, with 12 bases between. CDR1 and CDR2 from the germline V gene are GTSNPN and SVGIG (reference sequence). This CDR3 is CAWSVDGILYEQYF. The CDR3 coding sequence is TGTGCCTGGAGTGTAGATGGGATCCTCTACGAGCAGTACTTC.

The chain couples TRBV29-1 to TRBJ2-5, with unresolved D. CDR3 length: 12 amino acids. V was cut by 0 bases and J by 4 bases, with 6 bases left in between. Germline CDR1 SQVTM, CDR2 ANQGSEA. The CDR3 DNA is TGCAGCGTTGAAGAAACGGGAGAGACCCAGTACTTC. It is translated as CSVEETGETQYF. The entire variable domain, with the rest obtained from reference TRBV29-1 and TRBJ2-5, is as follows: SAVISQKPSRDICQRGTSLTIQCQVDSQVTMMFWYRQQPGQSLTLIATANQGSEATYESGFVIDKFPISRPNLTFSTLTVSNMSPEDSSIYLCSVEETGETQYFGPGTRLLVL.

The chain is built from TRBV15 and TRBJ1-6; perhaps TRBD1 as D (5 bases). The CDR3 is 16 residues long. Germline assignment: CDR1 LNHNV and CDR2 YYDKDF (reference sequence). V shed 0 bases and J shed 9 bases, with 15 bases lying between them. For the CDR3, the DNA is TGTGCCACCAGCAGAGACTTGAGGGGAGGCGGTTCACCCCTCCACTTT. Translating it yields CATSRDLRGGGSPLHF.

This chain connects TRBV7-9 to TRBJ1-3, with D maybe TRBD1 (6 bases). Germline V gene lookup returns CDR1 SEHNR and CDR2 FQNEAQ (reference sequence). Between the trimmed V and J ends, which lost 2 bases and 4 bases, there was a span of 6 bases. This CDR3 is built from 13 residues. This chain's CDR3 is CASSLRGGNTIYF. DNA of the CDR3: TGTGCCAGCAGCTTAAGGGGGGGAAACACCATATATTTT.

This sequence joins TRBV19 and TRBJ2-1; 12 nucleotides agree with TRBD2. V was pared by 6 bases and J by 9 bases, with 9 bases of the junction left unmatched. The CDR3 length is 15 residues. Germline V gives CDR1 LNHDA, CDR2 SQIVND (reference sequence). The CDR3 DNA is TGTGCCAGTAGCCCCCTAGCGGGGGGGGACGGTGAGCAGTTCTTC. Its translation is CASSPLAGGDGEQFF.

The V gene is TRBV15, the J gene TRBJ1-6; no clear D. CDR1 and CDR2 from the germline V gene are LNHNV and YYDKDF (reference sequence). V gave up 0 bases and J gave up 5 bases, with 8 bases separating them. The CDR3 loop spans 15 amino acids. For the CDR3, the DNA is TGTGCCACCAGCAGAGATTTAAGAGATAATTCACCCCTCCACTTT. This encodes CATSRDLRDNSPLHF.

Of note for this clone: Germline and junction disagree at one end, which may indicate a read error. The chain uses TRBV30 and TRBJ2-3; 8 bases are a match to TRBD2. The germline V gene has CDR1 GTSNPN and CDR2 SVGIG (reference sequence). The CDR3 is 13 amino acids. CDR3 DNA sequence: TGTGCCTGGGGTGTACGGGGGGGGGATACGCAGTATTTT. It is translated as CAWGVRGGDTQYF.

The CDR3 region has the DNA TGCAGTGCTAGAGTTCAAGAGACCCAGTACTTC. Residues: CSARVQETQYF. The rearrangement uses TRBV20-1 and TRBJ2-5; D is uncertain. The CDR3 runs 11 residues. Germline V gene lookup returns CDR1 DFQATT and CDR2 SNEGSKA (reference sequence). V lost 1 base and J 2 bases, leaving 2 bases between the germline ends.

J is TRBJ2-7 and V is TRBV2; a weak D match, TRBD2 (6 bases). The V gene's germline CDR1 is SNHLY and CDR2 FYNNEI. V gave up 6 bases and J gave up 6 bases, with 12 bases separating them. CDR3 length: 12 residues. The CDR3 DNA reads TGTGCCAGCAGGAGGGAGGCTTCCGAGCAGTACTTC. It translates to CASRREASEQYF.

CDR3 in DNA: TGTGCCAGCAGCCCCGGGGCGGCAGATACGCAGTATTTT. Its protein product is CASSPGAADTQYF. The chain combines TRBV4-2 with TRBJ2-3; D may be TRBD1 or TRBD2 (5 bases each). Looked up from germline, CDR1 is LGHNA and CDR2 is YNFKEQ. The germline V and J ends were trimmed by 4 bases and 4 bases, with 9 bases remaining between them. CDR3 size: 13 residues.

The rearrangement uses TRBV6-5 and TRBJ2-2; D might be TRBD2 (6 bases). Trimming shortened V by 3 bases and J by 5 bases, and 10 bases separated the two germline ends. Germline assignment: CDR1 MNHEY and CDR2 SVGAGI. The CDR3 is made up of 14 amino acids. The CDR3, as DNA: TGTGCCAGCAGTTATGTCGCGGGGACCGGGGAGCTGTTTTTT. This translates into CASSYVAGTGELFF.